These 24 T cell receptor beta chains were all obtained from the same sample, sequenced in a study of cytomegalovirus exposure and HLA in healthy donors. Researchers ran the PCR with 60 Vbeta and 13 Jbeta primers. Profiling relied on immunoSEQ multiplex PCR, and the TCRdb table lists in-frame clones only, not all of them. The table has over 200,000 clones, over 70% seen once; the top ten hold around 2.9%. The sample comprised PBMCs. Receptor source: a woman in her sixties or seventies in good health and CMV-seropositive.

The CDR3 loop reads CASSPDINYGYTF. As DNA, the CDR3 is TGTGCCAGCAGCCCGGACATTAACTATGGCTACACCTTC. The chain carries TRBV7-2 and TRBJ1-2; D might be TRBD1 (5 bases). From germline, CDR1 is SGHTA and CDR2 FQGNSA. This CDR3 has 13 residues. V dropped 5 bases and J dropped 1 base, with 8 bases sitting between them.

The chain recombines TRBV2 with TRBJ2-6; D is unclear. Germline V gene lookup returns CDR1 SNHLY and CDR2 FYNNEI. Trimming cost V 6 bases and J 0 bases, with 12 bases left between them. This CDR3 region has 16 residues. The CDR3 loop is CASSAYRLSGANVLTF. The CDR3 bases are TGTGCCAGCAGCGCCTATCGACTCTCTGGGGCCAACGTCCTGACTTTC.

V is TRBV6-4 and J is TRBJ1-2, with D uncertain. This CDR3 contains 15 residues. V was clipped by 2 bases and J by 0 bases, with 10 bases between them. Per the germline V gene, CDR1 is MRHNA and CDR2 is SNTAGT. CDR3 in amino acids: CASSDQPQANYGYTF. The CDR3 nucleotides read TGTGCCAGCAGTGACCAGCCTCAGGCTAACTATGGCTACACCTTC.

CDR3 protein: CASSFAGRHTEAFF. CDR3 coding DNA: TGTGCCAGCAGCTTTGCAGGGAGGCACACTGAAGCTTTCTTT. The chain couples TRBV7-2 to TRBJ1-1; D perhaps matches TRBD1 (5 bases). The CDR3 runs to 14 residues. Germline V gene lookup returns CDR1 SGHTA and CDR2 FQGNSA. V was pared by 3 bases and J by 3 bases, with 11 bases between.

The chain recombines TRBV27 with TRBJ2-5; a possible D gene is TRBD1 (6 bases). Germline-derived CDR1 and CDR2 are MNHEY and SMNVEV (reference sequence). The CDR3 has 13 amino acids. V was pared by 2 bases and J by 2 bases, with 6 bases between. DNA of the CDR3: TGTGCCAGCAGTTTAAGGGGGCAAGAGACCCAGTACTTC. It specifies CASSLRGQETQYF.

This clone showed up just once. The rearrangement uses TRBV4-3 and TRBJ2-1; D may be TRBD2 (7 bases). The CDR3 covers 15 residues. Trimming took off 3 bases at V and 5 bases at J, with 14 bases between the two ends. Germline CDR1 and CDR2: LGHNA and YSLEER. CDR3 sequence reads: CASSQPSGGHNEQFF. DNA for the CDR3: TGCGCCAGCAGCCAGCCCTCGGGGGGCCACAATGAGCAGTTCTTC.

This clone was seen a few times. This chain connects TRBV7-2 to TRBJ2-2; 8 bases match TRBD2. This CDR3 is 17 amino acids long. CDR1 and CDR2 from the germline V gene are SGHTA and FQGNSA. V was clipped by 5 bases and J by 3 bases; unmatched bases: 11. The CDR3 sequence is CASSRSGTSVYTGELFF. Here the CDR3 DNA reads TGTGCCAGCAGCCGTTCCGGGACTAGTGTGTACACCGGGGAGCTGTTTTTT.

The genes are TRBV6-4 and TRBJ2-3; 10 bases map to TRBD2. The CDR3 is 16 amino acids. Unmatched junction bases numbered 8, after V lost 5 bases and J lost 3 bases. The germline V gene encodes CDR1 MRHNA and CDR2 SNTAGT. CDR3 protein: CASSSQGLALTDTQYF. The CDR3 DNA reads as TGTGCCAGCAGTTCCCAGGGACTAGCGTTAACAGATACGCAGTATTTT.

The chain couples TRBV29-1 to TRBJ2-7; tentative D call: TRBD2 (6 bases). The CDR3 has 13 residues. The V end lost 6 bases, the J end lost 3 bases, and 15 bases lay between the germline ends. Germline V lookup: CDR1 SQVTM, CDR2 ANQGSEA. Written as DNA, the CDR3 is TGCAGCGTCCTGGGGGGAACAGGCTACGAGCAGTACTTC. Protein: CSVLGGTGYEQYF.

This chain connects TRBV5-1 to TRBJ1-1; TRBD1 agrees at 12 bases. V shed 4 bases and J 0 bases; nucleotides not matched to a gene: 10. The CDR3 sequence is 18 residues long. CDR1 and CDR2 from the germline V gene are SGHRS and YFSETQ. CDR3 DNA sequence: TGCGCCAGCAGCCCGCCGGGACAGGGGGCTGGAATGAACACTGAAGCTTTCTTT. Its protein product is CASSPPGQGAGMNTEAFF.

The CDR3 coding sequence is TGTGCCAGCAGCTTCCAGGTCCGCACAGATACGCAGTATTTT. Translated, it gives CASSFQVRTDTQYF. The chain joins TRBV5-6 to TRBJ2-3; no definite D call. The CDR3 is 14 amino acids. Germline lookup yields CDR1 SGHDT and CDR2 YYEEEE. V was pared by 2 bases and J by 1 base, with 8 bases between.

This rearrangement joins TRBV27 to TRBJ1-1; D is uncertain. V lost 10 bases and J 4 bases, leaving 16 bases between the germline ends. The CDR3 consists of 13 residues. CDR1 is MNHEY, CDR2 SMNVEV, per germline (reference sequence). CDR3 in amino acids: CATSPRSGTEAFF. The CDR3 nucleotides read TGTGCCACCAGCCCGCGCAGCGGCACTGAAGCTTTCTTT.

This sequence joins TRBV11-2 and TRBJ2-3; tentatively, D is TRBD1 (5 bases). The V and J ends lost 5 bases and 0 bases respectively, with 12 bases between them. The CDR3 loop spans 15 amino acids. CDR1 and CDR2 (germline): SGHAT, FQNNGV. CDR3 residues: CASSRQTPSTDTQYF. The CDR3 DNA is TGTGCCAGCAGCCGACAGACTCCTAGCACAGATACGCAGTATTTT.

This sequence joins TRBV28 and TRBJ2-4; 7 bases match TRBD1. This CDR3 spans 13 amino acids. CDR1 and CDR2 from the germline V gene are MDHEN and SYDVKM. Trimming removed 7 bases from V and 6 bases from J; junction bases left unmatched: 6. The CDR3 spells CASMRQGGNIQYF. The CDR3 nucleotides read TGTGCCAGCATGCGACAGGGCGGAAACATTCAGTACTTC.

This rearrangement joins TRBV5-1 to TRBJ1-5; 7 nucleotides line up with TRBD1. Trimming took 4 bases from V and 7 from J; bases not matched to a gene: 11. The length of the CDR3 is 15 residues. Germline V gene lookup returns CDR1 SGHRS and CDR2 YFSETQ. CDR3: CASSPTGETYQPQHF. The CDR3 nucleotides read TGCGCCAGCAGCCCCACAGGGGAGACCTACCAGCCCCAGCATTTT.

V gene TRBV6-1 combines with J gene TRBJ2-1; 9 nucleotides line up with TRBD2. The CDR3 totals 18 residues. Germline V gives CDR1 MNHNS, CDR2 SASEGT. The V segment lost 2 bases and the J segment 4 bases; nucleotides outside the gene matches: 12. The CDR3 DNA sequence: TGTGCCAGCAGTGAAAATCTAGCGGGACTCGTTGGTTACAATGAGCAGTTCTTC. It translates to CASSENLAGLVGYNEQFF.

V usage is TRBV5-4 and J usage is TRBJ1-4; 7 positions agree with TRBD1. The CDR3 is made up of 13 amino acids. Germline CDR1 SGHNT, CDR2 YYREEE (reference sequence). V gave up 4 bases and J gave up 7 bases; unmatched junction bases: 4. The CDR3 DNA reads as TGTGCCAGCAGCCCTTACAGGGGTGAAAAACTGTTTTTT. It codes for CASSPYRGEKLFF.

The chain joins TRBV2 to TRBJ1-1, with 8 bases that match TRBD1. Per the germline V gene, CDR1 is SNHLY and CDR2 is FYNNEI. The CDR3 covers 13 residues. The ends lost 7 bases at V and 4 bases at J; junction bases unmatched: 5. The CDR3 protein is CASTQGQATEAFF. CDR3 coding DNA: TGTGCCAGCACCCAGGGACAGGCCACTGAAGCTTTCTTT.

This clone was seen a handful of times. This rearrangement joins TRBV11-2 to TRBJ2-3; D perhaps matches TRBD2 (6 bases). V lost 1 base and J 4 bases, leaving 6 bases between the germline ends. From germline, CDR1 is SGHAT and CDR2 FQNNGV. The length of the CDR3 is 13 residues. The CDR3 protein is CASSLGLADTQYF. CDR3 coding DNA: TGTGCCAGCAGCTTAGGACTAGCAGATACGCAGTATTTT. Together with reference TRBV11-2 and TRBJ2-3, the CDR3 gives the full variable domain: EAGVAQSPRYKIIEKRQSVAFWCNPISGHATLYWYQQILGQGPKLLIQFQNNGVVDDSQLPKDRFSAERLKGVDSTLKIQPAKLEDSAVYLCASSLGLADTQYFGPGTRLTVL.

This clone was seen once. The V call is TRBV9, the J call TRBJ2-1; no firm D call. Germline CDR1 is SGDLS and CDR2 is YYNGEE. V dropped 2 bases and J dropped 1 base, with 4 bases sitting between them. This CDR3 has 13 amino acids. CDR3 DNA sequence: TGTGCCAGCAGCGTCGGTTCCTACAATGAGCAGTTCTTC. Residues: CASSVGSYNEQFF.

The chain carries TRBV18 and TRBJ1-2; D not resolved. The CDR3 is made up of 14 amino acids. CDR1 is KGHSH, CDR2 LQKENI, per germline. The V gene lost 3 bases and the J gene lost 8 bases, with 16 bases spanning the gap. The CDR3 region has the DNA TGTGCCAGCTCACCTTCCAGGCGAACGGGGGGCTACACCTTC. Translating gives CASSPSRRTGGYTF. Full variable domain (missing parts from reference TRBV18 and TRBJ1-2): NAGVMQNPRHLVRRRGQEARLRCSPMKGHSHVYWYRQLPEEGLKFMVYLQKENIIDESGMPKERFSAEFPKEGPSILRIQQVVRGDSAAYFCASSPSRRTGGYTFGSGTRLTVV.

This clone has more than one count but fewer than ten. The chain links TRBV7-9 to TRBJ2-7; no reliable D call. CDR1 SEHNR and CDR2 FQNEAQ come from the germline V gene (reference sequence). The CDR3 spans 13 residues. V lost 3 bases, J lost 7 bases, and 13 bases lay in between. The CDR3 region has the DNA TGTGCCAGCAGCTTTGACTTGATAAGGGAGCAGTACTTC. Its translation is CASSFDLIREQYF. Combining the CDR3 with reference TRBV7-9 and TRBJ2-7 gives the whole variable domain DTGVSQNPRHKITKRGQNVTFRCDPISEHNRLYWYRQTLGQGPEFLTYFQNEAQLEKSRLLSDRFSAERPKGSFSTLEIQRTEQGDSAMYLCASSFDLIREQYFGPGTRLTVT.

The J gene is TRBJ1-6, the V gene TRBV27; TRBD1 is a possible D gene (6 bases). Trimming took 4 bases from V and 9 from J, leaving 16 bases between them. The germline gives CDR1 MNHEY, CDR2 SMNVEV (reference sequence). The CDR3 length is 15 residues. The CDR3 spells CASSSLGGLGSPLHF. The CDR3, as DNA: TGTGCCAGCAGTTCCCTCGGGGGGCTGGGTTCACCCCTCCACTTT.

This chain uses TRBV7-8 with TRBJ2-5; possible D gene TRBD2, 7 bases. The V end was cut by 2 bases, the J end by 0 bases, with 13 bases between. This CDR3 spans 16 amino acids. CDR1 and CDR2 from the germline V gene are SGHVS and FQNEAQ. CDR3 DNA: TGTGCCAGCAGCTTACGGGGGGCGGGGAACCAAGAGACCCAGTACTTC. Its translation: CASSLRGAGNQETQYF.